Presented here are 25 T cell receptor beta chains from one specimen sequenced in a study of PD-L1 blockade in urothelial cancer. Indicated time point: pretreatment peripheral blood. The repertoire was sequenced with immunoSEQ multiplex PCR; TCRdb's copy has only in-frame clones and lacks some. The sample carries about 63,000 clones, 81% recorded once. The sample in question was PBMCs, obtained around atezolizumab (anti-PD-L1) treatment. These receptor sequences come from a man between 70 and 80 years old with urothelial cancer.

The J gene is TRBJ1-3, the V gene TRBV5-6; 10 bases align to TRBD1. V gave up 3 bases and J gave up 0 bases; unmatched junction bases: 6. Germline loops: CDR1 SGHDT, CDR2 YYEEEE. The CDR3 runs 17 residues. The CDR3 loop is CASSWGQGLLSGNTIYF. CDR3 DNA: TGTGCCAGCAGCTGGGGACAGGGGCTCCTCTCTGGAAACACCATATATTTT. The full variable domain, its missing parts supplied by reference TRBV5-6 and TRBJ1-3, is DAGVTQSPTHLIKTRGQQVTLRCSPKSGHDTVSWYQQALGQGPQFIFQYYEEEERQRGNFPDRFSGHQFPNYSSELNVNALLLGDSALYLCASSWGQGLLSGNTIYFGEGSWLTVV.

A few counts support this clone. The rearrangement uses TRBV12-5 and TRBJ2-1, with TRBD2 matching 8 bases. Germline V gene sequence: CDR1 LGHNT, CDR2 FRNRAP. V trimming: 7 bases; J trimming: 3 bases; junction bases outside the gene matches: 11. The CDR3 covers 16 residues. CDR3 coding DNA: TGTGCTAGTGCCCCATCCGGCCTAGCGGGCTACAATGAGCAGTTCTTC. Translated: CASAPSGLAGYNEQFF.

The chain recombines TRBV29-1 with TRBJ2-1; 8 bases are shared with TRBD2. V dropped 6 bases and J dropped 4; count of bases not matched to a gene: 5. In germline, CDR1 is SQVTM, CDR2 ANQGSEA. The CDR3 spans 13 residues. The CDR3 bases are TGCAGCGTAGCGGGACTAGAGTACAATGAGCAGTTCTTC. This gives the protein CSVAGLEYNEQFF.

V gene TRBV28 combines with J gene TRBJ1-2, with TRBD1 identical over 7 bases. V lost 5 bases to trimming and J lost 7 bases; unmatched junction nucleotides: 4. The CDR3 loop spans 12 amino acids. Germline loops: CDR1 MDHEN, CDR2 SYDVKM. In DNA, the CDR3 is TGTGCCAGCAGTGACAGGGTACGTGGCTACACCTTC. Translation: CASSDRVRGYTF.

This clone is a singleton in its sample. This chain uses TRBV5-1 with TRBJ2-1; 10 positions match TRBD2. Germline CDR1 and CDR2: SGHRS and YFSETQ. CDR3 length equals 16 residues. The J segment lost 8 bases and the V segment lost 0 bases, leaving 8 bases of the junction unmatched. DNA of the CDR3: TGCGCCAGCAGCTTGGTTAGCGGGGGGCCGGGGGATGAGCAGTTCTTC. Protein product: CASSLVSGGPGDEQFF.

The chain has TRBV9 and TRBJ2-1; 9 bases are shared with TRBD2. Germline V gene lookup returns CDR1 SGDLS and CDR2 YYNGEE. This CDR3 comprises 19 residues. After removal of 4 bases from V and 1 base from J, the junction contained 15 bases not matched to a gene. The CDR3 loop reads CASSPGGVAGAPSYNEQFF. The CDR3 coding sequence is TGTGCCAGCAGCCCGGGGGGGGTAGCGGGGGCCCCATCCTACAATGAGCAGTTCTTC.

This chain joins TRBV29-1 and TRBJ1-2, with a tentative D call TRBD1 (6 bases). V lost 4 bases to trimming and J lost 4 bases, with 16 bases between them. The length of the CDR3 is 14 residues. Looked up from germline, CDR1 is SQVTM and CDR2 is ANQGSEA. The chain's CDR3 is CSVAPGQGIYGYTF. In DNA, the CDR3 is TGCAGCGTTGCCCCGGGACAAGGGATCTATGGCTACACCTTC.

The chain employs TRBV6-5 and TRBJ1-5, with D perhaps TRBD1 (5 bases). Deletions cut 6 bases from V and 0 bases from J, with 6 bases between. This CDR3 contains 13 residues. Germline V gives CDR1 MNHEY, CDR2 SVGAGI. The CDR3 here is CASRQDSNQPQHF. The CDR3 region has the DNA TGTGCCAGCAGACAGGATAGCAATCAGCCCCAGCATTTT.

The gene calls are TRBV7-3 and TRBJ2-3, with a tentative D call TRBD2 (5 bases). V shed 1 base and J shed 2 bases, with 7 bases lying between them. From germline, CDR1 is SGHTA and CDR2 FQGTGA. The length of the CDR3 is 14 residues. The CDR3 DNA sequence: TGTGCCAGCAGCTTAAACGGGAACACAGATACGCAGTATTTT. It encodes CASSLNGNTDTQYF.

The chain recombines TRBV11-1 with TRBJ2-7; the D gene is possibly TRBD2 (6 bases). Germline assignment: CDR1 SGHAT and CDR2 FQDESV (reference sequence). V lost 0 bases and J lost 3, with 12 bases in between. The CDR3 contains 15 residues. CDR3 nucleotide sequence: TGTGCCAGCAGCTTAGCGGAGGGTTGGAACTACGAGCAGTACTTC. It encodes CASSLAEGWNYEQYF.

The chain couples TRBV7-9 to TRBJ2-5; D not certain. The CDR3 has 13 residues. V was trimmed by 2 bases and J by 5 bases, leaving 9 bases between them. The germline CDR1 and CDR2 sequences are SEHNR and FQNEAQ (reference sequence). In DNA form, the CDR3 reads TGTGCCAGCAGCTTAACTGCGTTGGAGACCCAGTACTTC. This encodes CASSLTALETQYF.

The V and J genes are TRBV30 and TRBJ1-2; perhaps TRBD1 as D (6 bases). V lost 2 bases and J 0 bases, leaving 13 bases between the germline ends. The CDR3 runs to 15 residues. The germline V gene encodes CDR1 GTSNPN and CDR2 SVGIG (reference sequence). The DNA for the CDR3 is TGTGCCTGGAGTCCGAGCAGGACAGCTAACTATGGCTACACCTTC. Residues: CAWSPSRTANYGYTF.

The rearrangement links TRBV2 to TRBJ2-2; TRBD1 agrees at 10 bases. This CDR3 contains 14 residues. Germline lookup yields CDR1 SNHLY and CDR2 FYNNEI. J gave up 4 bases and V 6 bases, and 2 bases lay outside the gene matches. CDR3 DNA sequence: TGTGCCAGCAGGGGACAGGGGCGCACCGGGGAGCTGTTTTTT. It specifies CASRGQGRTGELFF.

This chain joins TRBV5-1 and TRBJ2-1; 7 nucleotides line up with TRBD2. The germline V gene has CDR1 SGHRS and CDR2 YFSETQ. This CDR3 has 14 amino acids. Trimming at V came to 3 bases and at J to 6 bases, leaving 6 bases not matched to a gene. CDR3 region: CASSSGLSGNEQFF. The CDR3 nucleotides are TGCGCCAGCAGCTCGGGACTAAGCGGCAATGAGCAGTTCTTC.

The chain links TRBV7-2 to TRBJ2-5, with D maybe TRBD2 (5 bases). CDR3 size: 14 residues. Trimming removed 1 base from V and 5 bases from J, with 11 bases in between. The V gene's germline CDR1 is SGHTA and CDR2 FQGNSA. CDR3 region: CASSLVGSEETQYF. The CDR3 DNA reads as TGTGCCAGCAGCTTAGTTGGTAGCGAGGAGACCCAGTACTTC. Looking up the rest from reference TRBV7-2 and TRBJ2-5 gives the full variable domain: GAGVSQSPSNKVTEKGKDVELRCDPISGHTALYWYRQSLGQGLEFLIYFQGNSAPDKSGLPSDRFSAERTGGSVSTLTIQRTQQEDSAVYLCASSLVGSEETQYFGPGTRLLVL.

This clone showed up just once. The chain carries TRBV5-4 and TRBJ2-7, with D perhaps matching TRBD1 (6 bases). V was pared by 4 bases and J by 2 bases, with 16 bases between. The CDR3 contains 15 residues. Germline values: CDR1 SGHNT, CDR2 YYREEE (reference sequence). CDR3 region: CASSDAPGHTYEQYF. The DNA for the CDR3 is TGTGCCAGCAGCGACGCGCCGGGACACACCTACGAGCAGTACTTC.

V and J are TRBV5-1 and TRBJ2-1; TRBD2 matches 7 bases. The CDR3 is 15 residues long. Germline values: CDR1 SGHRS, CDR2 YFSETQ. The trim removed 4 bases at V and 2 bases at J, leaving 6 bases unmatched. This CDR3 reads CASSPPSGAYNEQFF. The CDR3 nucleotides read TGCGCCAGCAGCCCGCCCAGCGGGGCCTACAATGAGCAGTTCTTC.

This chain joins TRBV5-6 and TRBJ2-3, with 11 bases that match TRBD2. CDR1 is SGHDT and CDR2 is YYEEEE in the germline V gene. The CDR3 is 18 amino acids. V lost 5 bases and J lost 1; bases outside the gene matches: 12. In DNA, the CDR3 is TGTGCCAGCAGAGAACTAGCGGGAGAACTTTCTGGCACAGATACGCAGTATTTT. Its protein is CASRELAGELSGTDTQYF.

The chain employs TRBV29-1 and TRBJ1-1, with D maybe TRBD1 (5 bases). This CDR3 spans 12 amino acids. Trimming removed 2 bases from V and 6 bases from J, with 10 bases in between. Germline V gene data show CDR1 as SQVTM and CDR2 as ANQGSEA. CDR3 DNA sequence: TGCAGCGTTGAAAATATAGGGGCTGAAGCTTTCTTT. Residues: CSVENIGAEAFF.

This chain connects TRBV2 to TRBJ1-4; 9 bases map to TRBD1. The trim removed 6 bases at V and 11 bases at J, leaving 10 bases unmatched. Per germline, CDR1 SNHLY and CDR2 FYNNEI. The CDR3 loop spans 14 amino acids. The CDR3, as DNA: TGTGCCAGCAGCATCGGGACAGGGTCAACCAAACTGTTTTTT. This codes for CASSIGTGSTKLFF.

V and J are TRBV7-9 and TRBJ2-5; no definite D call. The germline CDR1 and CDR2 sequences are SEHNR and FQNEAQ (reference sequence). Deletions cut 1 base from V and 3 bases from J, with 9 bases between. The CDR3 has 14 residues. The CDR3: CASSLGAAEETQYF. The CDR3 region has the DNA TGTGCCAGCAGCTTAGGGGCAGCCGAAGAGACCCAGTACTTC.

This clone was observed a few times. The chain's CDR3 is CASSRDRGNTEAFF. Here the CDR3 DNA reads TGTGCCAGTAGTAGGGACAGGGGTAACACTGAAGCTTTCTTT. The gene calls are TRBV19 and TRBJ1-1; 10 bases fit TRBD1. The CDR3 runs to 14 residues. Germline V gene sequence: CDR1 LNHDA, CDR2 SQIVND (reference sequence). The V and J ends lost 4 bases and 2 bases, in that order; junction bases with no gene match: 1.

V usage is TRBV5-1 and J usage is TRBJ1-2; the D gene is possibly TRBD1 (5 bases). In germline, CDR1 is SGHRS, CDR2 YFSETQ. The CDR3 extends over 15 amino acids. The V gene lost 4 bases and the J gene lost 8 bases, with 21 bases spanning the gap. In DNA form, the CDR3 reads TGCGCCAGCAGCCCTACTAAGATCACCGGGGGAGGCTACACCTTC. Its protein product is CASSPTKITGGGYTF.

Only a few counts were recorded for this clone. The V and J genes are TRBV28 and TRBJ2-4; 9 bases match TRBD2. Unmatched junction bases numbered 5, after V lost 1 base and J lost 4 bases. The germline V gene has CDR1 MDHEN and CDR2 SYDVKM. CDR3 size: 16 residues. CDR3: CASSLYSGGIKNIQYF. In DNA form, the CDR3 reads TGTGCCAGCAGTTTATACAGCGGGGGGATTAAAAACATTCAGTACTTC.

V and J are TRBV28 and TRBJ2-2; 10 bases agree with TRBD1. This CDR3 is built from 15 residues. Germline V gene lookup returns CDR1 MDHEN and CDR2 SYDVKM. J was trimmed by 5 bases and V by 5 bases; bases with no gene match: 5. CDR3 sequence: CASSVPGQGTGELFF. The CDR3 coding sequence is TGTGCCAGCAGTGTCCCGGGACAGGGGACCGGGGAGCTGTTTTTT. The full variable domain, in which reference TRBV28 and TRBJ2-2 provide the parts outside the CDR3, is DVKVTQSSRYLVKRTGEKVFLECVQDMDHENMFWYRQDPGLGLRLIYFSYDVKMKEKGDIPEGYSVSREKKERFSLILESASTNQTSMYLCASSVPGQGTGELFFGEGSRLTVL.